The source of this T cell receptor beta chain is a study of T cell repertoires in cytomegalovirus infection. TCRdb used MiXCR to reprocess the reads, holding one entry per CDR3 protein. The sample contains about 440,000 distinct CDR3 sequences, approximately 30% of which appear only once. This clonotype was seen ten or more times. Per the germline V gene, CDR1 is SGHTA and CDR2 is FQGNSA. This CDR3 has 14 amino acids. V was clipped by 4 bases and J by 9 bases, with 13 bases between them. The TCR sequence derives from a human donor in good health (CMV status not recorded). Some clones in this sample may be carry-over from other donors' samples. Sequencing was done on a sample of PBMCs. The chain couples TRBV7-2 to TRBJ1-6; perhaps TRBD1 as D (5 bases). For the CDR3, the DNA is TGTGCCAGCAGCTCCGGGACGGGAAGTTCACCCCTCCACTTT. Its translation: CASSSGTGSSPLHF.